This TCR beta chain appears in the sequencing data of a study of blood T cell repertoires in COVID-19. Looking at the study overall: COVID-19 samples collected from the United States, Italy and Spain covered acute and convalescent phases.

Sequenced by immunoSEQ multiplex PCR; TCRdb stores in-frame clones only, minus some. Among approximately 120,000 clones, about 94% were seen once, and the ten largest hold around 2%. The CDR3 consists of 14 residues. Germline CDR1 GTSNPN, CDR2 SVGIG (reference sequence). Unmatched junction bases numbered 7, after V lost 2 bases and J lost 6 bases. The rearrangement uses TRBV30 and TRBJ2-1; 7 positions match TRBD2. The TCR was taken from a man between 50 and 59 years old with COVID-19, enrolled during active disease. The sample comprised peripheral blood. The CDR3 nucleotides read TGTGCCTGGAGTTCGGGAGGTGGGTTCAATGAGCAGTTCTTC. Translating gives CAWSSGGGFNEQFF. Drawing the rest from reference TRBV30 and TRBJ2-1, the complete variable domain is SQTIHQWPATLVQPVGSPLSLECTVEGTSNPNLYWYRQAAGRGLQLLFYSVGIGQISSEVPQNLSASRPQDRQFILSSKKLLLSDSGFYLCAWSSGGGFNEQFFGPGTRLTVL.